One sample yielded the 5 T cell receptor beta chains listed below, sequenced in a study of T-cell memory formation after mild COVID-19. One entry per CDR3 protein results from TCRdb running MiXCR on the 5' RACE reads. The table lists roughly 280,000 distinct CDR3 sequences, around 15% of them singletons. The specimen sequenced was PBMCs or a T cell subset sorted from them (not recorded which). These receptors originate from a man aged 18 to 30 who had mild COVID-19 (a few samples of this study predate the infection). Cell type and time point are not known.

The chain uses TRBV9 and TRBJ1-2; TRBD1 is a possible D gene (5 bases). Germline V gene lookup returns CDR1 SGDLS and CDR2 YYNGEE. The CDR3 runs 14 residues. V lost 0 bases and J 4 bases, leaving 10 bases between the germline ends. The chain's CDR3 is CASSVGQGTYGYTF. CDR3 nucleotides: TGTGCCAGCAGCGTAGGTCAGGGAACCTATGGCTACACCTTC.

The V call is TRBV9, the J call TRBJ2-3, with 10 bases fitting TRBD2. The length of the CDR3 is 17 residues. The germline gives CDR1 SGDLS, CDR2 YYNGEE. The V and J ends lost 0 bases and 1 base, in that order; junction bases with no gene match: 5. DNA of the CDR3: TGTGCCAGCAGCGTAGTCCCCACTAGCGGGGGCACAGATACGCAGTATTTT. It is translated as CASSVVPTSGGTDTQYF.

In its sample, this clonotype was seen a few times. This sequence joins TRBV7-3 and TRBJ1-1; D gene unclear. This CDR3 is built from 13 residues. Trimming removed 2 bases at V and 3 bases at J, with 7 bases between. Germline V CDR1 and CDR2: SGHTA, FQGTGA. The CDR3 DNA follows: TGTGCCAGCAGCTTACTTTCGGACACTGAAGCTTTCTTT. Its protein product is CASSLLSDTEAFF.

The chain uses TRBV12-3 or TRBV12-4 and TRBJ2-2; the D gene is possibly TRBD2 (7 bases). The CDR3 runs to 16 residues. Trimming removed 3 bases at V and 4 bases at J, with 15 bases between. CDR3 amino acids: CASSFRGGAFTGELFF. The DNA of the CDR3 is TGTGCCAGCAGTTTCCGAGGGGGGGCGTTCACCGGGGAGCTGTTTTTT.

This clonotype was found a few times. This chain links TRBV7-9 with TRBJ1-1; D is unresolved. Germline V gene lookup returns CDR1 SEHNR and CDR2 FQNEAQ (reference sequence). The ends were cut back, 2 bases at V and 7 bases at J, with 14 bases in the middle. This CDR3 region has 14 residues. The CDR3 sequence is CASSLRAAMGEAFF. The CDR3 DNA follows: TGTGCCAGCAGCTTACGGGCTGCGATGGGTGAAGCTTTCTTT.